The sequence of this T cell receptor (beta chain) was determined in a study of Graves' ophthalmopathy and Graves' hyperthyroidism. The study's findings and limits: A model built from 13 signatures distinguished ophthalmopathy from stable hyperthyroidism with approximately 89% sensitivity and approximately 80% specificity.

This clonotype showed up just a few times. Its antigen is unidentified. V dropped 7 bases and J dropped 5 bases, with 11 bases sitting between them. The length of the CDR3 is 13 residues. Germline assignment: CDR1 MNHEY and CDR2 SVGAGI. Amplifying from RNA transcripts, the study obtained TCR beta CDR3 regions. Investigators did first-round RT-PCR with HTBI primers, then second-round multiplex PCR. TCRdb used MiXCR to reprocess the multiplex PCR reads, holding one entry per CDR3 protein. The sample lists hundreds of thousands of distinct CDR3 sequences; roughly 40% were seen once. Diagnostic conclusions were grounded in clinical symptoms, serum thyroxine, TRAb, thyroid ultrasound and orbital computed tomography.

The sample comprised peripheral blood. The clonotype was recovered from an adult man with Graves' ophthalmopathy. The J gene is TRBJ1-4, the V gene TRBV6-5, with D maybe TRBD1 (5 bases). This CDR3 is CASMGGWNEKLFF. For the CDR3, the DNA is TGTGCCAGCATGGGGGGGTGGAATGAAAAACTGTTTTTT.